This T cell receptor beta chain was documented in a study of T cells in Graves' hyperthyroidism and ophthalmopathy (dated by TCRdb to between 2017 and 2020). Notes on the research overall: Peripheral blood was sampled at the time of initial diagnosis, prior to any treatment. TCR Vbeta CDR3 sequencing of some 140 peripheral blood samples (43 ophthalmopathy, roughly 74 hyperthyroidism and 17 progressor patients) is reported in the paper. Whether ophthalmopathy could be predicted prospectively was tested in an independent validation cohort made up of 18 to 20 hyperthyroidism patients plus 17 patients who later progressed to ophthalmopathy. In about 6 Graves' hyperthyroidism patients, the study also compared T-cell repertoires from thyroid tissue with T-cell repertoires from blood. The approximately 98 discovery patients were randomly divided into training and test sets at a 7:3 ratio. TCR V-J signatures able to tell the groups apart were searched for in a discovery cohort of 90 to 100 patients, of whom more than 40 had Graves' ophthalmopathy and roughly 58 had stable Graves' hyperthyroidism. After sampling, hyperthyroidism patients received methimazole starting at 30 mg daily, and ophthalmopathy patients received high-dose intravenous methylprednisolone. What the study reported, not specific to this receptor: Sample size was not statistically predetermined, and investigators were not blinded to group allocation. Most expanded thyroid clonotypes (frequency above 0.001) were also detected in blood, suggesting blood repertoires may reflect thyroid immune responses. In validation, progression to ophthalmopathy was predicted by the model with roughly 69% sensitivity and 72% to 85% specificity, a median of roughly 6 months before onset. In cross-validation, a model built on a 13 V-J signature told ophthalmopathy apart from stable hyperthyroidism with under 90% sensitivity and around 83% specificity, and in testing the same model reached 80%/75%.

Ophthalmopathy patients had moderately to severely active disease, with a Clinical Activity Score of 3 or more, a NOSPECS grade of 4 or more, and a disease duration of less than 3 months. Exclusion was applied to patients with uncontrolled infections, other autoimmune diseases, pregnancy or lactation. Diagnoses were based on clinical symptoms, serum thyroxine and TRAb, thyroid ultrasound and orbital computed tomography. PBMCs were separated from 10 ml of fresh peripheral blood using Ficoll-Paque density gradient centrifugation. Total RNA was extracted with Trizol reagent, and quality was checked on an Agilent 2100 Bioanalyzer. This clonotype was observed many times. Its antigen specificity is not known. Per-base quality was not reported, and no clone a single base away is much larger than it. From cysteine to phenylalanine, the CDR3 is 13 amino acids long. Just CDR3 DNA is preserved here, 39 bases in frame from base 1. The V end loses 0 bases and the J end loses 8 bases, and a stretch of 10 bases separates them. As encoded in the germline V gene (reference sequence), CDR1 is LNHNV while CDR2 is YYDKDF.

The TCR beta CDR3 regions were amplified from RNA transcripts. For the first round of RT-PCR on the TCR CDR3, the HTBI primer set was used together with the Qiagen OneStep RT-PCR kit. Libraries were constructed in a second round of multiplex PCR, after which size selection and purification were performed. Paired-end sequencing of the libraries was performed with 100 bp reads on an Illumina HiSeq2000. The study's own analysis went as follows. SOAPnuke was used to process the raw data, removing reads that contained adapters or uncalled bases, had a mean Phred below 15, or lacked an exact match to the constant primer or identifier. COPE v1.2.5 was used to merge high-quality paired reads, and clonotypes were defined as unique nucleotide sequences. MiTCR v1.1 was used to align clonotypes to the IMGT TRBV, TRBD and TRBJ reference segments. Analysis was restricted to V-J combinations with a frequency above 0.0001, which covered about 99% of repertoires. A TCS score was defined as the ratio of F50 (clonal expansion) to E x V (chaos), with BLOSUM62-based TCRdist applied between CDR3 peptides within each V-J. Welch's t-statistics and random forest reduced fewer than 550 V-J features to some 14, which were used in a naive Bayes classifier (R e1071). The public sequencing data were trimmed at Q25 with fastp and processed into clonotypes with MiXCR by TCRdb, which kept only in-frame beta chains. When rows share a CDR3 protein, they turn into one entry using the most common DNA and genes. V and J calls and clone size were set by TCRdb, not the authors. The table for this sample lists approximately 600,000 distinct CDR3 sequences; less than 25% of them were counted only once. The ten largest clonotypes hold 30% to 40% of the sample.

The source material was blood. This sequence was found in a man aged 25-40 years with Graves' ophthalmopathy. The receptor chain draws on TRBV15 and TRBJ1-1, with the D gene call left open. The nucleotides read TGTGCCACCAGCAGAGATAGGTGGGGAGAAGCTTTCTTT. This yields the protein CATSRDRWGEAFF.